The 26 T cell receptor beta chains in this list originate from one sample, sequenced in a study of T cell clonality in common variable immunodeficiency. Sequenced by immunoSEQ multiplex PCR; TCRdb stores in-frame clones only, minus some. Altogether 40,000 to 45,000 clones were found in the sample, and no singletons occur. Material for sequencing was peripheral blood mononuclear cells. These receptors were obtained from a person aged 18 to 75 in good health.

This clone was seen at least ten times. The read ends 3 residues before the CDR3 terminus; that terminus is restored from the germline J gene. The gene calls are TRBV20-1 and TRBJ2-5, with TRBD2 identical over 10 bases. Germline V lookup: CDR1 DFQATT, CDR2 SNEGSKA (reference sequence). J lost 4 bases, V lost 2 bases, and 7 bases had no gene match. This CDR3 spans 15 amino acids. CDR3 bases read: TGCAGTGCTAGAAAGCGGGAGGGCCTCGGAGAGACC. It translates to CSARKREGLGET. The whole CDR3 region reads CSARKREGLGETQYF.

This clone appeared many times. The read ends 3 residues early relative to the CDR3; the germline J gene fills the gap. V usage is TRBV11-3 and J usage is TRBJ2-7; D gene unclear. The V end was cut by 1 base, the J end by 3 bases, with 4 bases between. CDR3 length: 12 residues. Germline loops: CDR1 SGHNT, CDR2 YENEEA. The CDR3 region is CASSLVLYEQYF. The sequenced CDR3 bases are TGTGCCAGCAGCTTAGTTCTCTACGAG.

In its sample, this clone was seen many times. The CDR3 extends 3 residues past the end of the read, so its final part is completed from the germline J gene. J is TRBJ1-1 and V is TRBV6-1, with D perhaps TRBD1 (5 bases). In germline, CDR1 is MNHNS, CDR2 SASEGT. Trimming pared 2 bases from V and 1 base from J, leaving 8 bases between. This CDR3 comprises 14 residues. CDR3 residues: CASSESGENTEAFF. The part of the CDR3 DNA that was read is TGTGCCAGCAGTGAATCGGGGGAGAACACTGAA.

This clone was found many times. The DNA read from the CDR3 is TGTGCCAGTAGCGGATGGGGGGGGGTGCAATCACCC. It encodes CASSGWGGVQSP. The whole CDR3 sequence is CASSGWGGVQSPLHF. This chain links TRBV19 with TRBJ1-6; TRBD1 might be the D (5 bases). The CDR3 goes on 3 residues after the read ends, and that part is filled in from the germline J gene. V lost 6 bases, J lost 10 bases, and 19 bases lay in between. This CDR3 comprises 15 residues. The germline CDR1 and CDR2 sequences are LNHDA and SQIVND (reference sequence).

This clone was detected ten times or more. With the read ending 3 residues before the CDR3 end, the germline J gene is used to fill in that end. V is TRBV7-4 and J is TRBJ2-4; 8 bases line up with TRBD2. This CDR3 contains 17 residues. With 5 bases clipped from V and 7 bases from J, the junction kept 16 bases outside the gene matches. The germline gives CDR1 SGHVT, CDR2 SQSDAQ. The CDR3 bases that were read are TGTGCCAGCAGCCCAGGACTTTCGGGGGGGTCGGGGAACATT. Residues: CASSPGLSGGSGNI. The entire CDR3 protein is CASSPGLSGGSGNIQYF.

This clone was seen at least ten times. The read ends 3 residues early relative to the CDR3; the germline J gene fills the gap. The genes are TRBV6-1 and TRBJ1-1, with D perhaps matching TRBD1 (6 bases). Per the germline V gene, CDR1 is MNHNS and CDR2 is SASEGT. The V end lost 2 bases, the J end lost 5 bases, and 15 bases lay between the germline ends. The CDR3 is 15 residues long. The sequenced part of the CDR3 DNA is TGTGCCAGCAGTGAATCGGAGACAGGTGGTACTGAA. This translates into CASSESETGGTE. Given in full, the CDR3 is CASSESETGGTEAFF.

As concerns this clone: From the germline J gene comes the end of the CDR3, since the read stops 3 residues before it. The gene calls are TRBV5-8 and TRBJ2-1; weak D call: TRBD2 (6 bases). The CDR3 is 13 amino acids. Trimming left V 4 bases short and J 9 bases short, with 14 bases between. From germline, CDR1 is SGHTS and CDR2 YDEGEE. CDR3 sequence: CASSTYLGGEQFF. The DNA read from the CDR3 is TGTGCCAGCAGCACGTACCTGGGGGGTGAG. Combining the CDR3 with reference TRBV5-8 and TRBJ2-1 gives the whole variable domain EAGVTQSPTHLIKTRGQQATLRCSPISGHTSVYWYQQALGLGLQFLLWYDEGEERNRGNFPPRFSGRQFPNYSSELNVNALELEDSALYLCASSTYLGGEQFFGPGTRLTVL.

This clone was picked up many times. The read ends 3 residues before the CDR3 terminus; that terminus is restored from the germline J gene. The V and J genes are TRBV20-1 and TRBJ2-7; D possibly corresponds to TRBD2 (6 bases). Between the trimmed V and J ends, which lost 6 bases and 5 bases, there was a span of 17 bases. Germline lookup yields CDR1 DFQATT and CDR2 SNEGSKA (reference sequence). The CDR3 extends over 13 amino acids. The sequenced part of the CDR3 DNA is TGCAGTGCATCAGGAGGGGCGGATAACGAG. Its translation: CSASGGADNE. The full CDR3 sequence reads CSASGGADNEQYF.

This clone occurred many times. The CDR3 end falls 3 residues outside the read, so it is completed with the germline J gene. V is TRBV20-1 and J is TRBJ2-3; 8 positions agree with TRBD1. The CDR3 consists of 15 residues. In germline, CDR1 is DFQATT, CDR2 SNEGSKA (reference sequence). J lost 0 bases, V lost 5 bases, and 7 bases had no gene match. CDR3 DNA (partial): TGCAGTGCTCGTGATACAGGGGGGAGCACAGATACG. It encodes CSARDTGGSTDT. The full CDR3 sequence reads CSARDTGGSTDTQYF.

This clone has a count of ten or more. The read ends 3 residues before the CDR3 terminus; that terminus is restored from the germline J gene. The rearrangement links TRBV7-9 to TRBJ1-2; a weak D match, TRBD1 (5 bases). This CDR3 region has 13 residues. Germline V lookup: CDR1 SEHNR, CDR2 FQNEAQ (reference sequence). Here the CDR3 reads CASSLRQGRGYTF. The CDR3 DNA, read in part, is TGTGCCAGCAGCTTAAGGCAGGGTCGGGGC.

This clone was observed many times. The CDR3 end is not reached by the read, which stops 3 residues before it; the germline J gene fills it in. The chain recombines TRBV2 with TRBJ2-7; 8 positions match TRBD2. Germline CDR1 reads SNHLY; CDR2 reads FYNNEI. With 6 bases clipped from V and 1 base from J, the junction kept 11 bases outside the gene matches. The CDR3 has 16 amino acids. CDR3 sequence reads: CASRENGGAFSYEQYF. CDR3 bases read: TGTGCCAGCAGGGAAAACGGGGGGGCGTTTTCCTACGAG. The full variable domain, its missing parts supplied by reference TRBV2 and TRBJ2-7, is EPEVTQTPSHQVTQMGQEVILRCVPISNHLYFYWYRQILGQKVEFLVSFYNNEISEKSEIFDDQFSVERPDGSNFTLKIRSTKLEDSAMYFCASRENGGAFSYEQYFGPGTRLTVT.

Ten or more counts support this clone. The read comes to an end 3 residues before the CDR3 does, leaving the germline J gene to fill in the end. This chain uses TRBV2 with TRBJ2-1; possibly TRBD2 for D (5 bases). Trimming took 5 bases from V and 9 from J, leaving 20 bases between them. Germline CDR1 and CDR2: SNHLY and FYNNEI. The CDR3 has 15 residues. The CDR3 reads CASSYGVLRGGEQFF. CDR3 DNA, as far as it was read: TGTGCCAGCAGTTACGGGGTTCTTAGAGGTGGTGAG.

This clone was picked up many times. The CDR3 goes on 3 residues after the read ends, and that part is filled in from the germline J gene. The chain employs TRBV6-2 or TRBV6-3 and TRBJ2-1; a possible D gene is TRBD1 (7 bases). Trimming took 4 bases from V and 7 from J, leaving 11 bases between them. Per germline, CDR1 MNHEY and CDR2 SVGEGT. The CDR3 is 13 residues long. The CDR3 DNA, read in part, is TGTGCCAGCAGTTCGACAGGGAGGAATGAG. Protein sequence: CASSSTGRNE. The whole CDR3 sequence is CASSSTGRNEQFF.

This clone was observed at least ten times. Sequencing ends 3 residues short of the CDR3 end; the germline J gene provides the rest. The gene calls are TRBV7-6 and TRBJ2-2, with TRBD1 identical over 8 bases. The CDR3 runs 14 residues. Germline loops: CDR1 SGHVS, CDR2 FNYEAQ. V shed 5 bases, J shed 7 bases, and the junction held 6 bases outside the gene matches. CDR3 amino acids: CASSGQGRGGELFF. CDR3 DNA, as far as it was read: TGTGCCAGCAGCGGACAGGGTCGGGGCGGGGAG.

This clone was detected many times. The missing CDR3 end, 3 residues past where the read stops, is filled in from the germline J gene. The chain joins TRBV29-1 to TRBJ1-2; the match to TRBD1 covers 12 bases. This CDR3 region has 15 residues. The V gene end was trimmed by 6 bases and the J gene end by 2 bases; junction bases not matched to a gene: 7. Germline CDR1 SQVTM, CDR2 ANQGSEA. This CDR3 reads CSVLRDRGRNYGYTF. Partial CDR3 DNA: TGCAGCGTCCTTAGGGACAGGGGGCGCAACTATGGC.

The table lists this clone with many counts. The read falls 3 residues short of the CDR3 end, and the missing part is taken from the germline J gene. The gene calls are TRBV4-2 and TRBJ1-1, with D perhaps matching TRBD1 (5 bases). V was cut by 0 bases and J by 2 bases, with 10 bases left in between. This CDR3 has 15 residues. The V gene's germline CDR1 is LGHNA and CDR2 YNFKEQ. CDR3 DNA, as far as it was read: TGTGCCAGCAGCCAAGATCTGACAGAAAACACTGAA. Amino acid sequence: CASSQDLTENTE. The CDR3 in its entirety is CASSQDLTENTEAFF.

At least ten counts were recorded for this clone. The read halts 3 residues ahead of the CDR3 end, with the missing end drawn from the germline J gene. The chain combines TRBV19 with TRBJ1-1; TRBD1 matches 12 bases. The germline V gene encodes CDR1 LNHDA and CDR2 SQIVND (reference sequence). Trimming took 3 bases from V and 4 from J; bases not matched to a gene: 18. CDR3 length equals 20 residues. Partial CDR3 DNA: TGTGCCAGTAGTATCAAAGTCCTCTCCCGGGGGACAGGGGGCACCACTGAA. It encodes CASSIKVLSRGTGGTTE. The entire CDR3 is CASSIKVLSRGTGGTTEAFF.

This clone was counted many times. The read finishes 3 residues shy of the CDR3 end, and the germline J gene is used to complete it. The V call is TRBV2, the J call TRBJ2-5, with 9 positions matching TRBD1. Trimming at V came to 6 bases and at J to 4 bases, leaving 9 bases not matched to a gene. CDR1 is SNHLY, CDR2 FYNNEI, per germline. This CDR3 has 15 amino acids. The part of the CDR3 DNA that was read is TGTGCCAGCAGCGTGGACAGGGGTGCAGCAGAGACC. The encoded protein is CASSVDRGAAET. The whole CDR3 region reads CASSVDRGAAETQYF. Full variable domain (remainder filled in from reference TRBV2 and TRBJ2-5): EPEVTQTPSHQVTQMGQEVILRCVPISNHLYFYWYRQILGQKVEFLVSFYNNEISEKSEIFDDQFSVERPDGSNFTLKIRSTKLEDSAMYFCASSVDRGAAETQYFGPGTRLLVL.

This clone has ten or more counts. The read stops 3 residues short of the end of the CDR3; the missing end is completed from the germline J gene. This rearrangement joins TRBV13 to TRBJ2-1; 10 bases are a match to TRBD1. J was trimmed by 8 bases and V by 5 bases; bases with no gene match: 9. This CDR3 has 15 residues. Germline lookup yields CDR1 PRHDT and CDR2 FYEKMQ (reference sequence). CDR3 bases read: TGTGCCAGCAGCCGCCCGGGACAGGGGAGAGATGAG. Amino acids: CASSRPGQGRDE. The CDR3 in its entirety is CASSRPGQGRDEQFF.

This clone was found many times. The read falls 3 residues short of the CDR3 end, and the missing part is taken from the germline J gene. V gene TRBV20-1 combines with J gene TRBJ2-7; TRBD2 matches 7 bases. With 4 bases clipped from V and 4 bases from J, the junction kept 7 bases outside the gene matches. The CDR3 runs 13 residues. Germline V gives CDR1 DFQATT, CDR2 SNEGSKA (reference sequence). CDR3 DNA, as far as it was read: TGCAGTGCTAAGCGGGGCAGAGGGTACGAG. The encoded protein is CSAKRGRGYE. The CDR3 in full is CSAKRGRGYEQYF.

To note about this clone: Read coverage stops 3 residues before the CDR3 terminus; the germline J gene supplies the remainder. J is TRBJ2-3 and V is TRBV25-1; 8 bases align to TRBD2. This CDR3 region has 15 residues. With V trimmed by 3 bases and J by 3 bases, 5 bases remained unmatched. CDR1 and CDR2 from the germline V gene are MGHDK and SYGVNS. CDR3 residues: CASSETSAKTDTQYF. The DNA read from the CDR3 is TGTGCCAGCAGTGAGACTAGCGCCAAAACAGATACG.

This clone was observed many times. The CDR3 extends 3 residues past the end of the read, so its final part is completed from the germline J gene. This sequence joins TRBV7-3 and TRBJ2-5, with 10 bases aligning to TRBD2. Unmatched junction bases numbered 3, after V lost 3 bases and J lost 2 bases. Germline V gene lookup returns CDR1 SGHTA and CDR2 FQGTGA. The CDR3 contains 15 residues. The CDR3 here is CASSFEGLAQETQYF. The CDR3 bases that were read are TGTGCCAGCAGCTTTGAGGGACTAGCGCAAGAGACC.

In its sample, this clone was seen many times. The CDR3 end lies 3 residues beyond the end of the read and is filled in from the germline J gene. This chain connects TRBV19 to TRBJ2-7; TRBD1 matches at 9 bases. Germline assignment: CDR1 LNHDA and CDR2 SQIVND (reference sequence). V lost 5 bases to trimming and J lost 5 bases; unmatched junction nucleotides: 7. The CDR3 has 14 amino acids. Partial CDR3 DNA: TGTGCCAGTAGTCCCGGGACAGGGACTCACGAG. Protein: CASSPGTGTHE. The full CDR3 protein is CASSPGTGTHEQYF.

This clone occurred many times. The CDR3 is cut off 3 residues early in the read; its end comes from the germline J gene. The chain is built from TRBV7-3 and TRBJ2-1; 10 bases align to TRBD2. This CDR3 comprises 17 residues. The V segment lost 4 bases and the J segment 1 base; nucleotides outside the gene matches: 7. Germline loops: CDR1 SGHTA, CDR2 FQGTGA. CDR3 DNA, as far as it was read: TGTGCCAGCAGCTCCCGGACTAGCGGATCATCCTACAATGAG. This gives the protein CASSSRTSGSSYNE. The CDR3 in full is CASSSRTSGSSYNEQFF.

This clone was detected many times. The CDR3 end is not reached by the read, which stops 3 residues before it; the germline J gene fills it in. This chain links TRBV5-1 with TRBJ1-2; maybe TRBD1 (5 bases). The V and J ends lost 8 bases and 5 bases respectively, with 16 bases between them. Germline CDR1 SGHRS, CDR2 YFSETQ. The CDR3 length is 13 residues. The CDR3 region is CASTAQGDYGYTF. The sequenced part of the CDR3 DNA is TGCGCCAGTACGGCGCAGGGCGATTATGGC.

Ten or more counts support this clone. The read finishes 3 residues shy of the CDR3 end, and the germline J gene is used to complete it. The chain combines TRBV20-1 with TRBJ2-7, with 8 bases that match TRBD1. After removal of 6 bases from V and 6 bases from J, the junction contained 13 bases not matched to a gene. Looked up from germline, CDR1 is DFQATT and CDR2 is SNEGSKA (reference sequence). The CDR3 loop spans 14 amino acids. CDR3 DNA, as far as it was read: TGCAGTGCCTTCAGAGGGCAGGGGGCGGGCGAG. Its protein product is CSAFRGQGAGE. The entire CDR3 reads CSAFRGQGAGEQYF.